A single sample is the source of the 6 T cell receptor beta chains below, sequenced in a study of T-cell reconstitution after alpha-beta-depleted transplantation in children. TCRbeta library construction was performed incorporating unique molecular identifiers. MiXCR, applied by TCRdb to the PCR reads, yields one record per CDR3 protein. The table records about 980,000 distinct CDR3 sequences, roughly 29% of them present only once. Material: PBMCs, mostly from graft donor cells, obtained 360 days after TCRalphabeta/CD19-depleted stem cell transplant. These receptors all stem from a boy under three years old who had a stem cell transplant for SCID, so the T cells may come from the graft donor.

V and J are TRBV5-5 and TRBJ2-5; 11 bases map to TRBD2. Germline values: CDR1 SGHKS, CDR2 YYEKEE (reference sequence). The trim removed 0 bases at V and 2 bases at J, leaving 6 bases unmatched. The CDR3 totals 17 residues. CDR3 sequence reads: CASSLGLAGFGQETQYF. For the CDR3, the DNA is TGTGCCAGCAGCTTGGGACTAGCGGGGTTTGGGCAAGAGACCCAGTACTTC.

Of note for this clonotype: The junction differs from germline at one of its ends, possibly a read error. The chain uses TRBV20-1 and TRBJ2-1; possibly TRBD2 for D (6 bases). Germline V CDR1 and CDR2: DFQATT, SNEGSKA (reference sequence). The length of the CDR3 is 19 residues. In DNA form, the CDR3 reads TGCAGTGCTAGAGGCCTTGGACTTTGGGACTCGATTTCCTTCAATGAGCAGTTCTTC. Translation gives CSARGLGLWDSISFNEQFF.

The CDR3 DNA follows: TGTGCCAGCAGCGTAGAGGGTAGCGGGGGTATCACAGATACGCAGTATTTT. Amino acids: CASSVEGSGGITDTQYF. This chain uses TRBV9 with TRBJ2-3; 9 bases align to TRBD2. Germline V lookup: CDR1 SGDLS, CDR2 YYNGEE. Trimming cost V 0 bases and J 2 bases; bases outside gene matches: 7. The CDR3 length is 17 residues.

V is TRBV24-1 and J is TRBJ2-1, with a tentative D call TRBD2 (5 bases). The CDR3 covers 15 residues. CDR1 is KGHDR and CDR2 is SFDVKD in the germline V gene. The V gene lost 9 bases and the J gene lost 4 bases, with 18 bases spanning the gap. This chain's CDR3 is CATSPRGRPYNEQFF. The CDR3 DNA is TGTGCCACCTCCCCTCGAGGGAGACCTTACAATGAGCAGTTCTTC.

The genes are TRBV9 and TRBJ2-2; D ambiguous. Germline-derived CDR1 and CDR2 are SGDLS and YYNGEE. This CDR3 is built from 14 residues. V was shortened by 3 bases and J by 4 bases, with 10 bases between the two germline ends. The CDR3 is CASSAGHSTGELFF. The CDR3 DNA reads TGTGCCAGCAGCGCCGGGCACAGCACCGGGGAGCTGTTTTTT.

This chain connects TRBV6-6 to TRBJ1-2; unclear D gene. Germline V CDR1 and CDR2: MNHNY, SVGAGI (reference sequence). Trimming shortened V by 5 bases and J by 8 bases, and 15 bases separated the two germline ends. The CDR3 length is 13 residues. In DNA, the CDR3 is TGTGCCAGCAGTACCTCCGACTTGGCCGGCTACACCTTC. It encodes CASSTSDLAGYTF.